This entry features one T cell receptor (beta chain) sequence. Libraries were prepared by immunoSEQ multiplex PCR; TCRdb keeps only in-frame clonotypes and omits some of them. The sample carries around 21,000 clones, approximately 82% recorded once. This sample is part of a study of neoadjuvant nivolumab and ipilimumab in lung cancer. The overall study: The combination arm added day-1 ipilimumab 1 mg/kg to nivolumab 3 mg/kg on days 1, 15, 29.

CDR3 length: 15 amino acids. Germline V CDR1 and CDR2: MGHDK, SYGVNS. Germline trimming cut 6 bases from V and 2 bases from J; bases unmatched to any gene: 8. Sequenced material: peripheral blood, taken before neoadjuvant nivolumab, alone or with ipilimumab. The sequence derives from an adult with non-small cell lung cancer. This chain uses TRBV25-1 with TRBJ2-3; 7 bases fit TRBD1. The CDR3, as DNA: TGTGCCAGCAGCTTCGGGACAGACCACACAGATACGCAGTATTTT. This encodes CASSFGTDHTDTQYF.